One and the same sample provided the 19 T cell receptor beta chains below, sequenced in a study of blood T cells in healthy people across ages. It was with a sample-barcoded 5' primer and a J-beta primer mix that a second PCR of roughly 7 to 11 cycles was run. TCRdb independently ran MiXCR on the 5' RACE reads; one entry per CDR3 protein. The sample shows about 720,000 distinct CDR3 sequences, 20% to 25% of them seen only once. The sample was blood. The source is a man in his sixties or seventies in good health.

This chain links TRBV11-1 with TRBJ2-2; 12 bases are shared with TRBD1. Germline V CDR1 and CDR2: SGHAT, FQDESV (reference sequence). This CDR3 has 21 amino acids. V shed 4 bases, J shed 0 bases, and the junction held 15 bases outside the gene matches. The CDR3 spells CASSSIRDRGLGVANTGELFF. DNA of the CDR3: TGTGCCAGCAGCTCAATCCGGGACAGGGGGCTGGGAGTCGCGAACACCGGGGAGCTGTTTTTT.

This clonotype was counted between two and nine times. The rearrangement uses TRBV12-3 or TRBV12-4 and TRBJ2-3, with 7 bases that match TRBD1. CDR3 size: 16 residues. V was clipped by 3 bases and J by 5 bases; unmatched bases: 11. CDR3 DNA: TGTGCCAGCAGTTTGGAACGACAGGGAAACGGAGATACGCAGTATTTT. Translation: CASSLERQGNGDTQYF.

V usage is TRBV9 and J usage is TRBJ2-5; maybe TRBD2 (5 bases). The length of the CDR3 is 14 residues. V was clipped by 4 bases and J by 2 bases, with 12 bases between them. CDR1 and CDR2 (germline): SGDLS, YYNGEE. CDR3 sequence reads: CASSPRTFQETQYF. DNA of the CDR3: TGTGCCAGCAGCCCAAGGACTTTTCAAGAGACCCAGTACTTC.

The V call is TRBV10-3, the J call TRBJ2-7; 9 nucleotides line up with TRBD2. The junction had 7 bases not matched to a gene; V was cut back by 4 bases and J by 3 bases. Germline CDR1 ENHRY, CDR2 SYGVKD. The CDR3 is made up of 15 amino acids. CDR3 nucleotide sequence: TGTGCCATCAGTGTCGGAATAGCGGGGGACTACGAGCAGTACGTC. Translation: CAISVGIAGDYEQYV.

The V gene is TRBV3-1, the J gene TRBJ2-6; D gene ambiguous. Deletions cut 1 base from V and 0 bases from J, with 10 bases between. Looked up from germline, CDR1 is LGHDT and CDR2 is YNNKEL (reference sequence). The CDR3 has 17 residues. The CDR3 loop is CASSQVSALSGANVLTF. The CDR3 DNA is TGTGCCAGCAGCCAAGTATCGGCGCTCTCTGGGGCCAACGTCCTGACTTTC.

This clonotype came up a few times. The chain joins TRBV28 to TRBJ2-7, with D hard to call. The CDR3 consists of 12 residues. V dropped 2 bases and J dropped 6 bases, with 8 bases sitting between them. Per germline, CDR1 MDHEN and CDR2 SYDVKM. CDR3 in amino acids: CASSLGKSEQYF. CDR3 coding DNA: TGTGCCAGCAGTTTAGGGAAGTCCGAGCAGTACTTC.

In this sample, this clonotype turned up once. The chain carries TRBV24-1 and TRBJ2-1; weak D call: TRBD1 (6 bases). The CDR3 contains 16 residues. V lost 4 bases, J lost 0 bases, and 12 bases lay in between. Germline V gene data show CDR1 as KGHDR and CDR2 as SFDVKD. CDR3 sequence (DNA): TGTGCCACCAGTGAAAGTACAGGGAGCTCCTACAATGAGCAGTTCTTC. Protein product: CATSESTGSSYNEQFF.

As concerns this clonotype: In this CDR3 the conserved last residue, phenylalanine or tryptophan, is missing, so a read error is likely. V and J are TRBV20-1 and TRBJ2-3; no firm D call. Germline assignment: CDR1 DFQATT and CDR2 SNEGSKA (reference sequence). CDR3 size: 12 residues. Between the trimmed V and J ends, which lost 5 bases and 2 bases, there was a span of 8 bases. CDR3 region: CSAAAVTDTQYL. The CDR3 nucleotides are TGCAGTGCTGCCGCGGTCACAGATACGCAGTATTTG.

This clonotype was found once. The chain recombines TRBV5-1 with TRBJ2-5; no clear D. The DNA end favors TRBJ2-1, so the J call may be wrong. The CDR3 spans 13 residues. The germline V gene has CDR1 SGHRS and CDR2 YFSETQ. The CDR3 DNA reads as TGCGCCAGCAGCTTGGGCCGGTTAGGAGAGCAGTTCTTC. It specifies CASSLGRLGEQFF.

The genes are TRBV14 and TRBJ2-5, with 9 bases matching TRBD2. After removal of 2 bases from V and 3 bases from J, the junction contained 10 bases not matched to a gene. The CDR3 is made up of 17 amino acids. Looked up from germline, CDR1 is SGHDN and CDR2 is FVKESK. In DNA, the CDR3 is TGTGCCAGCAGCCAAAACTCCGGGACTAGCATCAAAGAGACCCAGTACTTC. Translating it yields CASSQNSGTSIKETQYF.

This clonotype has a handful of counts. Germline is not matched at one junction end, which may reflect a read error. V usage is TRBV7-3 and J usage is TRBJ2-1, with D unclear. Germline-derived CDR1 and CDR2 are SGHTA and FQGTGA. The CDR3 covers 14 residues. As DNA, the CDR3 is TGTGCCAGCAGCTTATCGGCCTCCAACAATGAGCAGTTCTTC. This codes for CASSLSASNNEQFF.

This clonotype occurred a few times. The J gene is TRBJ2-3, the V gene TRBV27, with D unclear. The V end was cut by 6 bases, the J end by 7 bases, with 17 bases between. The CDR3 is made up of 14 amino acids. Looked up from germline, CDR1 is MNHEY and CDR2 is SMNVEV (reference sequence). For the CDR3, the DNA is TGTGCCAGCAGCTTCTCTGGCCCGCGGAATACGCAGTATTTT. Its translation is CASSFSGPRNTQYF.

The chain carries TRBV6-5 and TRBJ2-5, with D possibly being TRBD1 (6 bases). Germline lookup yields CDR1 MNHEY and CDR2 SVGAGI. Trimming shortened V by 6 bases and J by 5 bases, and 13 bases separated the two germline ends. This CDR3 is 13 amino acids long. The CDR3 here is CASRFRGTETQYF. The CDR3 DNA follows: TGTGCCAGCAGGTTCAGGGGCACGGAGACCCAGTACTTC.

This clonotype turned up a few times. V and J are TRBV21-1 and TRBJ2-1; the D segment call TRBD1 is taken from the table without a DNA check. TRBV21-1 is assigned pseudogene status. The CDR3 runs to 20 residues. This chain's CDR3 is CASSKLNSMTGPPINNEQFF. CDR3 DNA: TGTGCCAGCAGCAAATTAAACTCGATGACGGGACCCCCCATTAACAATGAGCAGTTCTTC.

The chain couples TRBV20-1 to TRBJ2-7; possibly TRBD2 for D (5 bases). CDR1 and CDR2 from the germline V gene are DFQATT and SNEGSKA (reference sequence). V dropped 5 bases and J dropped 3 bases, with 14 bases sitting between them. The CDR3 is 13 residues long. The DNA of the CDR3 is TGCAGTGCTTTGGCGGACGGAGGCTACGAGCAGTACGTC. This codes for CSALADGGYEQYV.

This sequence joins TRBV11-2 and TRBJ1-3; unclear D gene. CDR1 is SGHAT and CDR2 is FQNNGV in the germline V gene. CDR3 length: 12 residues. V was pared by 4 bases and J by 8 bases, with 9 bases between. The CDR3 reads CASSSSRDTIYF. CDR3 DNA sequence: TGTGCCAGCAGCTCCTCAAGGGACACCATATATTTT.

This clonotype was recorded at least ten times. The CDR3 spells CASSFEGSGANVLTF. The CDR3 DNA reads TGCGCCAGCAGCTTCGAGGGGAGTGGGGCCAACGTCCTGACTTTC. The J gene is TRBJ2-6, the V gene TRBV5-1; D possibly matches TRBD1 or TRBD2 (5 bases each). The V gene lost 2 bases and the J gene lost 3 bases, with 9 bases spanning the gap. The length of the CDR3 is 15 residues. CDR1 and CDR2 from the germline V gene are SGHRS and YFSETQ.

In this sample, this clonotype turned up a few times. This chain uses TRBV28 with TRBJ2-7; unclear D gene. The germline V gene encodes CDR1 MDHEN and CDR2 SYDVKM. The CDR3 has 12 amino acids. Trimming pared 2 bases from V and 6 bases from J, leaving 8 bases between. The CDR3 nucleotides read TGTGCCAGCAGTTTAAAAGGGCGCGAGCAGTACTTC. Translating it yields CASSLKGREQYF.

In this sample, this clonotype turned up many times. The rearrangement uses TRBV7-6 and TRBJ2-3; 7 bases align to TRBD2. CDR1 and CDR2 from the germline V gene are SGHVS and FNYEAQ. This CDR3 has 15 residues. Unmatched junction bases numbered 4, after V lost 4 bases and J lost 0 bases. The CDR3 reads CASSSSSGSTDTQYF. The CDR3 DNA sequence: TGTGCCAGCAGCTCCTCTAGCGGTAGCACAGATACGCAGTATTTT.